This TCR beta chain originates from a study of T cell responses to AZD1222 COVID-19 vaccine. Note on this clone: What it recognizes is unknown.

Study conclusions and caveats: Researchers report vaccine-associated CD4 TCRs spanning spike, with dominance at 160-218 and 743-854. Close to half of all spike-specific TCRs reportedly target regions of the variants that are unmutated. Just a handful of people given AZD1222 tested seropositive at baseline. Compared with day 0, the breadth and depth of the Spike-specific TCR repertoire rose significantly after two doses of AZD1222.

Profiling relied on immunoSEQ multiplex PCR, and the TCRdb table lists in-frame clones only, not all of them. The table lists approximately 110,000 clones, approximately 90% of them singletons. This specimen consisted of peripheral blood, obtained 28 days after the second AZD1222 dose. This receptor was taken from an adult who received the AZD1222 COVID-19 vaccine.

The CDR3 DNA reads as TGCAGCGTACCTCCGACAGGGGGTTCTATGGGCTACACCTTC. As protein: CSVPPTGGSMGYTF. The chain combines TRBV29-1 with TRBJ1-2; 9 bases align to TRBD1. Trimming took 6 bases from V and 8 from J; bases not matched to a gene: 13. The CDR3 is 14 amino acids. Germline V gives CDR1 SQVTM, CDR2 ANQGSEA. Full variable domain (outside the CDR3, taken from reference TRBV29-1 and TRBJ1-2): SAVISQKPSRDICQRGTSLTIQCQVDSQVTMMFWYRQQPGQSLTLIATANQGSEATYESGFVIDKFPISRPNLTFSTLTVSNMSPEDSSIYLCSVPPTGGSMGYTFGSGTRLTVV.